This T cell receptor beta chain originates from a study of Graves' ophthalmopathy and Graves' hyperthyroidism. Study-wide results and caveats: The authors also found most expanded thyroid clonotypes above 0.001 frequency in blood.

RNA served as the template for amplifying TCR beta CDR3 regions. HTBI-primed RT-PCR formed the first round, and a multiplex PCR formed the second. MiXCR was run by TCRdb on the multiplex PCR reads, yielding one entry per CDR3 protein. This sample has approximately 460,000 distinct CDR3 sequences, with over 13% found just once. The germline V and J ends were trimmed by 7 bases and 4 bases, with 8 bases remaining between them. The CDR3 loop spans 13 amino acids. Germline CDR1 is MNHNS and CDR2 is SASEGT. The table lists this clonotype with many counts. As yet, its antigen is unknown. The chain is built from TRBV6-1 and TRBJ1-6; D remains unclear. Sequenced material: blood. This clonotype was obtained from a woman in her 30s with Graves' ophthalmopathy. The CDR3 nucleotides are TGTGCCAGCATTTCCGGGTATAATTCACCCCTCCACTTT. This sequence encodes CASISGYNSPLHF.